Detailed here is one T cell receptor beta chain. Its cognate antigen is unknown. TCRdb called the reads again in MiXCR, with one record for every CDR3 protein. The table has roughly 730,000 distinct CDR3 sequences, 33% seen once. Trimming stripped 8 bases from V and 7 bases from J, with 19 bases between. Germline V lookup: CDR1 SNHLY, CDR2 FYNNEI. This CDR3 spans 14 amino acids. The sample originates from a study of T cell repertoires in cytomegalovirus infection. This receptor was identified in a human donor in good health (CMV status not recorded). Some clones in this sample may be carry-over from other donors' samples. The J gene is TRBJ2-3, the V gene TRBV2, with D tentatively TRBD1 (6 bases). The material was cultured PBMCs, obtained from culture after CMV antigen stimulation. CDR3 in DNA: TGTGCCAGCGGAGTGGACAGAGGCACGAATACGCAGTATTTT. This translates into CASGVDRGTNTQYF.